The 23 T cell receptor beta chains below come from one sample, sequenced in a study of OX40 agonist ivuxolimab in advanced cancers. Assay used: immunoSEQ multiplex PCR; TCRdb lists only in-frame clones, some missing. The sample has 36,000 or so clones, 65% to 85% seen once. The sequenced sample was CD4+ or CD8+ T cells sorted from blood, obtained in a trial of the OX40 agonist ivuxolimab. The receptors here all came from an adult with an advanced solid tumor such as melanoma, head and neck, liver or kidney cancer.

The gene calls are TRBV27 and TRBJ1-1; 7 nucleotides agree with TRBD1. The CDR3 is 14 residues long. The junction had 9 bases not matched to a gene; V was cut back by 6 bases and J by 5 bases. Per germline, CDR1 MNHEY and CDR2 SMNVEV (reference sequence). The CDR3: CASSTNRGGTEAFF. The DNA for the CDR3 is TGTGCCAGCAGCACTAACAGGGGAGGGACTGAAGCTTTCTTT.

The rearrangement links TRBV6-5 to TRBJ2-7, with 10 bases fitting TRBD1. Trimming took 4 bases from V and 1 from J; bases not matched to a gene: 1. The CDR3 is 14 residues long. Germline assignment: CDR1 MNHEY and CDR2 SVGAGI. Here the CDR3 reads CASSWGQGSYEQYF. The DNA for the CDR3 is TGTGCCAGCAGTTGGGGACAGGGGTCCTACGAGCAGTACTTC.

The chain uses TRBV7-9 and TRBJ1-2; D is perhaps TRBD1 (5 bases). The CDR3 consists of 16 residues. V lost 5 bases to trimming and J lost 2 bases, with 18 bases between them. Germline CDR1 and CDR2: SEHNR and FQNEAQ (reference sequence). The CDR3 here is CASSPGPTPGNYGYTF. The CDR3 DNA reads as TGTGCCAGCAGCCCGGGACCCACCCCCGGCAACTATGGCTACACCTTC.

The V and J genes are TRBV21-1 and TRBJ2-3. TRBV21-1 is tagged as a pseudogene. The CDR3 loop spans 15 amino acids. The CDR3 loop is CASSKTSGSTDTQYF. DNA for the CDR3: TGTGCCAGCAGCAAAACTTCTGGGAGCACAGATACGCAGTATTTT.

This CDR3 is CASSKAQHSNQPQHF. CDR3 coding DNA: TGTGCCAGCAGCAAAGCACAGCATAGCAATCAGCCCCAGCATTTT. V is TRBV21-1 and J is TRBJ1-5; TRBD1, the D gene given by the table, was not confirmed from the DNA. TRBV21-1 is a pseudogene. The CDR3 length is 15 residues.

J is TRBJ1-3 and V is TRBV7-9; maybe TRBD1 (6 bases). In germline, CDR1 is SEHNR, CDR2 FQNEAQ (reference sequence). There are 15 residues in the CDR3. V was trimmed by 5 bases and J by 2 bases, leaving 13 bases between them. The CDR3 loop is CASSLGKGAGNTIYF. The CDR3 region has the DNA TGTGCCAGCAGCCTCGGGAAGGGGGCTGGAAACACCATATATTTT.

This chain joins TRBV4-1 and TRBJ2-3; D gene unclear. The germline V gene has CDR1 MGHRA and CDR2 YSYEKL. V was trimmed by 5 bases and J by 9 bases, leaving 15 bases between them. The CDR3 consists of 13 residues. The CDR3 DNA reads as TGCGCCAGCAGCTTAGCCCGAGATGAGACGCAGTATTTT. Translated, it gives CASSLARDETQYF.

The chain couples TRBV4-1 to TRBJ1-1; D is undetermined. The CDR3 contains 16 residues. V gave up 3 bases and J gave up 0 bases, with 14 bases separating them. Germline CDR1 is MGHRA and CDR2 is YSYEKL. The CDR3 nucleotides are TGCGCCAGCAGCCAGGCTTTTAAGAGTTTGAACACTGAAGCTTTCTTT. It translates to CASSQAFKSLNTEAFF.

The rearrangement uses TRBV5-1 and TRBJ1-2; 9 bases are a match to TRBD1. The V gene's germline CDR1 is SGHRS and CDR2 YFSETQ. The V and J ends lost 0 bases and 8 bases, in that order; junction bases with no gene match: 8. The CDR3 sequence is 15 residues long. The chain's CDR3 is CASSLEIRDRVGYTF. The CDR3 DNA follows: TGCGCCAGCAGCTTGGAAATCCGGGACAGGGTGGGCTACACCTTC.

Only a few counts were recorded for this clone. Other DNA sequences in the sample encode the same CDR3. V and J are TRBV9 and TRBJ1-1; D unresolved. The CDR3 sequence is 13 residues long. V lost 0 bases, J lost 1 base, and 4 bases lay in between. CDR1 is SGDLS, CDR2 YYNGEE, per germline. The CDR3 is CASSVEGNTEAFF. In DNA form, the CDR3 reads TGTGCCAGCAGCGTAGAAGGGAACACTGAAGCTTTCTTT.

The J gene is TRBJ2-7, the V gene TRBV9; the match to TRBD2 covers 14 bases. Germline loops: CDR1 SGDLS, CDR2 YYNGEE. Trimming took 2 bases from V and 6 from J; bases not matched to a gene: 1. There are 14 residues in the CDR3. In DNA, the CDR3 is TGTGCCAGCAGCGTGGGACTAGCGGGAGTCGAGCAGTACTTC. Amino acids: CASSVGLAGVEQYF.

The J gene is TRBJ2-3, the V gene TRBV29-1; D possibly uses TRBD1 or TRBD2 (5 bases each). CDR1 and CDR2 (germline): SQVTM, ANQGSEA. Between the trimmed V and J ends, which lost 2 bases and 2 bases, there was a span of 17 bases. The CDR3 loop spans 16 amino acids. For the CDR3, the DNA is TGCAGCGTTGAAATCCGGGGCCAGGCGCACACAGATACGCAGTATTTT. It is translated as CSVEIRGQAHTDTQYF.

The rearrangement joins TRBV13 to TRBJ2-7; 9 positions match TRBD1. This CDR3 has 13 residues. The germline gives CDR1 PRHDT, CDR2 FYEKMQ (reference sequence). The V and J ends lost 3 bases and 4 bases, in that order; junction bases with no gene match: 1. CDR3 sequence (DNA): TGTGCCAGCAGCTTGGGACAGGGATACGAGCAGTACTTC. The encoded protein is CASSLGQGYEQYF.

As regards this clone: The sample holds other DNA sequences that translate to the same CDR3. Here the CDR3 DNA reads TGTGCCAGCAGTGATAACTATGGCTACACCTTC. The encoded protein is CASSDNYGYTF. V is TRBV2 and J is TRBJ1-2, with no clear D. Trimming cost V 3 bases and J 1 base, with 0 bases left between them. The CDR3 totals 11 residues. The germline CDR1 and CDR2 sequences are SNHLY and FYNNEI. The whole variable domain, filled in from reference TRBV2 and TRBJ1-2, reads EPEVTQTPSHQVTQMGQEVILRCVPISNHLYFYWYRQILGQKVEFLVSFYNNEISEKSEIFDDQFSVERPDGSNFTLKIRSTKLEDSAMYFCASSDNYGYTFGSGTRLTVV.

This CDR3 reads CASSDRGEQYF. The CDR3 nucleotides read TGTGCCAGCAGCGACAGGGGCGAGCAGTACTTC. The V call is TRBV5-4, the J call TRBJ2-7; 8 positions agree with TRBD1. In germline, CDR1 is SGHNT, CDR2 YYREEE (reference sequence). J was trimmed by 6 bases and V by 4 bases; bases with no gene match: 0. The length of the CDR3 is 11 residues.

The rearrangement uses TRBV4-2 and TRBJ2-3; 9 bases agree with TRBD2. V lost 4 bases to trimming and J lost 4 bases; unmatched junction nucleotides: 9. The CDR3 is 16 amino acids. Germline loops: CDR1 LGHNA, CDR2 YNFKEQ. The CDR3 coding sequence is TGTGCCAGCAGCCCCGAAGCGGGGGGTTTGGCAGATACGCAGTATTTT. It encodes CASSPEAGGLADTQYF.

This chain links TRBV5-4 with TRBJ2-1; 8 bases match TRBD1. Trimming removed 4 bases from V and 5 bases from J; junction bases left unmatched: 5. The CDR3 length is 14 residues. Germline V CDR1 and CDR2: SGHNT, YYREEE (reference sequence). Here the CDR3 DNA reads TGTGCCAGCAGCCCGACAGGGGCTCACAATGAGCAGTTCTTC. Its translation is CASSPTGAHNEQFF.

This chain connects TRBV10-1 to TRBJ2-7; D remains ambiguous. CDR3 length equals 14 residues. Per the germline V gene, CDR1 is WNHNN and CDR2 is SYGVQD (reference sequence). V shed 2 bases and J shed 7 bases, with 15 bases lying between them. The CDR3 reads CASSEDTWGGEQYF. The CDR3 bases are TGCGCCAGCAGTGAGGACACCTGGGGTGGTGAGCAGTACTTC.

The chain carries TRBV13 and TRBJ1-2; perhaps TRBD1 as D (6 bases). The V gene's germline CDR1 is PRHDT and CDR2 FYEKMQ (reference sequence). Trimming pared 2 bases from V and 0 bases from J, leaving 13 bases between. CDR3 length: 16 residues. CDR3: CASSLIRQEANYGYTF. DNA for the CDR3: TGTGCCAGCAGCTTAATCAGACAGGAAGCTAACTATGGCTACACCTTC.

The V call is TRBV6-1, the J call TRBJ1-1, with D perhaps TRBD1 (5 bases). The CDR3 covers 12 residues. Germline-derived CDR1 and CDR2 are MNHNS and SASEGT. V lost 6 bases, J lost 6 bases, and 11 bases lay in between. CDR3 loop: CASSYRGAEAFF. The CDR3 nucleotides are TGTGCCAGCAGCTACCGGGGCGCTGAAGCTTTCTTT.

V is TRBV29-1 and J is TRBJ2-7; D is possibly TRBD2 (5 bases). CDR3 length: 12 amino acids. Deletions cut 6 bases from V and 1 base from J, with 10 bases between. Germline V gene sequence: CDR1 SQVTM, CDR2 ANQGSEA. The DNA for the CDR3 is TGCAGCGTCGCAGCGGATTCCTACGAGCAGTACTTC. Encoded protein: CSVAADSYEQYF.

This clone came up a few times. The V call is TRBV7-8, the J call TRBJ2-2; possibly TRBD1 for D (6 bases). Germline V gene sequence: CDR1 SGHVS, CDR2 FQNEAQ. The CDR3 is made up of 17 amino acids. Trimming left V 0 bases short and J 7 bases short, with 18 bases between. CDR3 bases: TGTGCCAGCAGCTTAGCGCCAGGGGCGCGCGGTTTCGGGGAGCTGTTTTTT. Protein product: CASSLAPGARGFGELFF.

In nucleotides, the CDR3 is TGTGCCAGCAGTTTATGGAGAAGCTCCTATAATTCACCCCTCCACTTT. Translated: CASSLWRSSYNSPLHF. The chain recombines TRBV27 with TRBJ1-6; unclear D gene. V lost 1 base, J lost 0 bases, and 7 bases lay in between. Germline CDR1 is MNHEY and CDR2 is SMNVEV (reference sequence). The CDR3 extends over 16 amino acids.